Below, 22 T cell receptor beta chains from the same sample are listed, as sequenced in a study of T cell changes during pregnancy in multiple sclerosis (dated by TCRdb to between 2019 and 2020). The library relied on the immunoSEQ multiplex PCR assay. Drawn from immuneACCESS, this table holds only the in-frame rearrangements with V and J called that TCRdb kept. Clones are partly lost; checked studies trace under half to an unresolved V gene and leave the rest unexplained. In this sample the table shows about 75,000 clones, roughly 90% of which occur a single time. Of the sample, about 0.9% is held by the ten largest clones. Sequencing was performed on peripheral blood, taken in the first trimester of pregnancy. Receptors were obtained from a female donor in good health, enrolled as a control in a pregnancy study.

The rearrangement links TRBV19 to TRBJ2-5; 9 bases align to TRBD1. Trimming cost V 0 bases and J 5 bases; bases outside gene matches: 10. This CDR3 comprises 17 residues. The germline CDR1 and CDR2 sequences are LNHDA and SQIVND (reference sequence). Here the CDR3 reads CASSIDREGTGLETQYF. In nucleotides, the CDR3 is TGTGCCAGTAGTATAGATCGCGAGGGGACAGGGCTTGAGACCCAGTACTTC.

The chain couples TRBV9 to TRBJ2-2; 10 nucleotides match TRBD1. The CDR3 is 15 amino acids. Germline CDR1 SGDLS, CDR2 YYNGEE. J was trimmed by 4 bases and V by 4 bases; bases with no gene match: 4. The CDR3 here is CASSRQGATTGELFF. The CDR3 coding sequence is TGTGCCAGCAGCCGACAGGGGGCGACCACCGGGGAGCTGTTTTTT. The full variable domain, with the rest looked up from reference TRBV9 and TRBJ2-2, is DSGVTQTPKHLITATGQRVTLRCSPRSGDLSVYWYQQSLDQGLQFLIQYYNGEERAKGNILERFSAQQFPDLHSELNLSSLELGDSALYFCASSRQGATTGELFFGEGSRLTVL.

The chain couples TRBV18 to TRBJ2-1; 8 bases are shared with TRBD2. The CDR3 loop spans 17 amino acids. V lost 0 bases to trimming and J lost 2 bases; unmatched junction nucleotides: 6. Per germline, CDR1 KGHSH and CDR2 LQKENI. This CDR3 is CASSPPSGGLPYNEQFF. For the CDR3, the DNA is TGTGCCAGCTCACCACCGAGCGGGGGCCTCCCCTACAATGAGCAGTTCTTC.

This clone was counted once. V usage is TRBV4-1 and J usage is TRBJ2-1; D unclear. Trimming shortened V by 4 bases and J by 0 bases, and 10 bases separated the two germline ends. The length of the CDR3 is 15 residues. CDR1 and CDR2 (germline): MGHRA, YSYEKL. CDR3 residues: CASSPLDLSYNEQFF. The CDR3 nucleotides are TGCGCCAGCAGCCCACTCGATCTCTCCTACAATGAGCAGTTCTTC.

This clone was counted only a few times. The chain carries TRBV28 and TRBJ1-5; TRBD1 might be the D (6 bases). Trimming removed 5 bases from V and 0 bases from J, with 11 bases in between. The germline V gene encodes CDR1 MDHEN and CDR2 SYDVKM. This CDR3 is 15 amino acids long. The CDR3 here is CASSATGYSNQPQHF. The CDR3, as DNA: TGTGCCAGCAGTGCGACAGGTTATAGCAATCAGCCCCAGCATTTT. Using reference TRBV28 and TRBJ1-5 for the parts outside the CDR3, the full variable domain is DVKVTQSSRYLVKRTGEKVFLECVQDMDHENMFWYRQDPGLGLRLIYFSYDVKMKEKGDIPEGYSVSREKKERFSLILESASTNQTSMYLCASSATGYSNQPQHFGDGTRLSIL.

About this clone: The same CDR3 arises from other DNA sequences in this sample as well. The J gene is TRBJ1-2, the V gene TRBV7-2, with 8 bases lining up with TRBD1. Trimming took 0 bases from V and 4 from J; bases not matched to a gene: 7. The CDR3 runs to 16 residues. From germline, CDR1 is SGHTA and CDR2 FQGNSA. CDR3 sequence reads: CASSLASTGASYGYTF. In DNA, the CDR3 is TGTGCCAGCAGCTTAGCGTCGACAGGGGCCTCCTATGGCTACACCTTC. The variable domain in full, with the rest retrieved from reference TRBV7-2 and TRBJ1-2, is GAGVSQSPSNKVTEKGKDVELRCDPISGHTALYWYRQSLGQGLEFLIYFQGNSAPDKSGLPSDRFSAERTGGSVSTLTIQRTQQEDSAVYLCASSLASTGASYGYTFGSGTRLTVV.

This clone was detected once. This chain joins TRBV6-5 and TRBJ1-2, with 8 bases matching TRBD1. In germline, CDR1 is MNHEY, CDR2 SVGAGI. This CDR3 is built from 14 residues. V lost 2 bases to trimming and J lost 6 bases; unmatched junction nucleotides: 5. The CDR3 bases are TGTGCCAGCAGTTACGAGACAGGGGCGAATGGCTACACCTTC. Protein sequence: CASSYETGANGYTF.

V gene TRBV19 combines with J gene TRBJ1-2; tentative D call: TRBD1 (5 bases). Germline CDR1 and CDR2: LNHDA and SQIVND (reference sequence). V was clipped by 4 bases and J by 2 bases, with 8 bases between them. The CDR3 runs 13 residues. The CDR3 protein is CASSTQGNYGYTF. CDR3 DNA sequence: TGTGCCAGTAGTACGCAGGGAAACTATGGCTACACCTTC.

Here the CDR3 reads CASSVGGVSWNEQFF. CDR3 sequence (DNA): TGTGCCAGCAGCGTAGGGGGAGTCAGTTGGAATGAGCAGTTCTTC. The J gene is TRBJ2-1, the V gene TRBV9; D perhaps matches TRBD2 (5 bases). Germline CDR1 and CDR2: SGDLS and YYNGEE. Trimming took 0 bases from V and 7 from J, leaving 14 bases between them. The CDR3 totals 15 residues.

For this clone: Different DNA sequences within this sample yield the same CDR3. The chain has TRBV6-7 and TRBJ1-3; the match to TRBD1 covers 10 bases. TRBV6-7 is known as an ORF, though its function is uncertain. The junction had 12 bases not matched to a gene; V was cut back by 5 bases and J by 2 bases. The CDR3 is made up of 18 amino acids. The CDR3 region has the DNA TGTGCCAGCAGTCCCTCCGGGACAGGGGAACGACCTGGAAACACCATATATTTT. Encoded protein: CASSPSGTGERPGNTIYF.

This chain links TRBV27 with TRBJ1-4; the match to TRBD1 covers 7 bases. The V gene end was trimmed by 5 bases and the J gene end by 4 bases; junction bases not matched to a gene: 10. Per germline, CDR1 MNHEY and CDR2 SMNVEV (reference sequence). The CDR3 loop spans 16 amino acids. For the CDR3, the DNA is TGTGCCAGCAGTCCTCTCGGGGGACAGATTAATGAAAAACTGTTTTTT. Protein: CASSPLGGQINEKLFF.

The chain couples TRBV5-1 to TRBJ1-1; 7 bases align to TRBD1. Per germline, CDR1 SGHRS and CDR2 YFSETQ. The CDR3 spans 14 residues. Trimming at V came to 4 bases and at J to 4 bases, leaving 7 bases not matched to a gene. CDR3 residues: CASSTLGTATEAFF. The CDR3 DNA follows: TGCGCCAGCAGCACCCTCGGGACAGCCACTGAAGCTTTCTTT.

The rearrangement joins TRBV7-2 to TRBJ1-4; 7 nucleotides align to TRBD1. The trim removed 5 bases at V and 4 bases at J, leaving 4 bases unmatched. Germline CDR1 and CDR2: SGHTA and FQGNSA. The CDR3 loop spans 14 amino acids. The CDR3: CASSRDRRNEKLFF. CDR3 coding DNA: TGTGCCAGCAGCCGGGACAGACGTAATGAAAAACTGTTTTTT.

This chain links TRBV9 with TRBJ1-5, with 7 bases lining up with TRBD1. Germline CDR1 reads SGDLS; CDR2 reads YYNGEE. This CDR3 has 15 residues. The V gene end was trimmed by 5 bases and the J gene end by 0 bases; junction bases not matched to a gene: 5. This CDR3 is CASSSGQTSNQPQHF. The DNA for the CDR3 is TGTGCCAGCAGTTCGGGACAGACTAGCAATCAGCCCCAGCATTTT.

The genes are TRBV6-5 and TRBJ2-1; D is undetermined. The CDR3 sequence is 13 residues long. V was shortened by 1 base and J by 3 bases, with 4 bases between the two germline ends. Looked up from germline, CDR1 is MNHEY and CDR2 is SVGAGI. The CDR3 here is CASSYYSYNEQFF. CDR3 coding DNA: TGTGCCAGCAGTTACTATAGCTACAATGAGCAGTTCTTC.

This clone came up a few times. The chain joins TRBV11-2 to TRBJ2-3, with a tentative D call TRBD2 (6 bases). The germline V gene encodes CDR1 SGHAT and CDR2 FQNNGV. V dropped 1 base and J dropped 4 bases, with 12 bases sitting between them. There are 15 residues in the CDR3. CDR3 protein: CASSLVLDYSDTQYF. CDR3 DNA sequence: TGTGCCAGCAGCTTAGTATTGGACTACTCAGATACGCAGTATTTT. Full variable domain (rest looked up from reference TRBV11-2 and TRBJ2-3): EAGVAQSPRYKIIEKRQSVAFWCNPISGHATLYWYQQILGQGPKLLIQFQNNGVVDDSQLPKDRFSAERLKGVDSTLKIQPAKLEDSAVYLCASSLVLDYSDTQYFGPGTRLTVL.

This clone has a single count. This chain uses TRBV4-1 with TRBJ2-7, with 12 nucleotides matching TRBD2. Germline V lookup: CDR1 MGHRA, CDR2 YSYEKL. The CDR3 runs to 16 residues. Trimming cost V 4 bases and J 0 bases; bases outside gene matches: 4. This CDR3 is CASSRGLAGSSYEQYF. The CDR3 nucleotides read TGCGCCAGCAGCCGCGGACTAGCGGGGAGCTCCTACGAGCAGTACTTC.

The CDR3 spells CASSPTLSRPNEKLFF. The DNA of the CDR3 is TGTGCCAGCAGCCCTACCCTCTCTAGGCCCAATGAAAAACTGTTTTTT. The rearrangement uses TRBV7-2 and TRBJ1-4; D gene uncertain. The germline V gene encodes CDR1 SGHTA and CDR2 FQGNSA. V lost 5 bases and J lost 5, with 18 bases in between. The CDR3 sequence is 16 residues long.

The CDR3 reads CASSEEGLAVYEQYF. The CDR3 DNA reads as TGTGCCAGCAGTGAAGAAGGCCTAGCGGTGTACGAGCAGTACTTC. This chain links TRBV2 with TRBJ2-7; TRBD2 matches at 7 bases. Trimming cost V 1 base and J 4 bases; bases outside gene matches: 7. This CDR3 has 15 amino acids. CDR1 SNHLY and CDR2 FYNNEI come from the germline V gene.

This clone turned up a few times. In nucleotides, the CDR3 is TGCGCCAGCAGCCGGTTTGGGCTCAATTCACCCCTCCACTTT. As protein: CASSRFGLNSPLHF. The rearrangement links TRBV4-1 to TRBJ1-6; D uncertain. Germline V gene sequence: CDR1 MGHRA, CDR2 YSYEKL. The CDR3 runs 14 residues. Trimming shortened V by 4 bases and J by 7 bases, and 11 bases separated the two germline ends.

V is TRBV2 and J is TRBJ1-5; D might be TRBD1 (5 bases). This CDR3 is 13 amino acids long. The germline V gene has CDR1 SNHLY and CDR2 FYNNEI. V lost 7 bases and J lost 5, with 12 bases in between. The CDR3 is CASTQGRDQPQHF. In DNA, the CDR3 is TGTGCCAGCACCCAGGGTCGTGATCAGCCCCAGCATTTT.

This sequence joins TRBV19 and TRBJ1-2, with D perhaps matching TRBD1 (6 bases). This CDR3 is 15 amino acids long. Germline-derived CDR1 and CDR2 are LNHDA and SQIVND (reference sequence). V lost 7 bases and J lost 5, with 20 bases in between. The CDR3 region has the DNA TGTGCCAGTAAAACGATCCGGGCAGGGGAATATGGCTACACCTTC. This gives the protein CASKTIRAGEYGYTF. The full variable domain, with the rest looked up from reference TRBV19 and TRBJ1-2, is DGGITQSPKYLFRKEGQNVTLSCEQNLNHDAMYWYRQDPGQGLRLIYYSQIVNDFQKGDIAEGYSVSREKKESFPLTVTSAQKNPTAFYLCASKTIRAGEYGYTFGSGTRLTVV.